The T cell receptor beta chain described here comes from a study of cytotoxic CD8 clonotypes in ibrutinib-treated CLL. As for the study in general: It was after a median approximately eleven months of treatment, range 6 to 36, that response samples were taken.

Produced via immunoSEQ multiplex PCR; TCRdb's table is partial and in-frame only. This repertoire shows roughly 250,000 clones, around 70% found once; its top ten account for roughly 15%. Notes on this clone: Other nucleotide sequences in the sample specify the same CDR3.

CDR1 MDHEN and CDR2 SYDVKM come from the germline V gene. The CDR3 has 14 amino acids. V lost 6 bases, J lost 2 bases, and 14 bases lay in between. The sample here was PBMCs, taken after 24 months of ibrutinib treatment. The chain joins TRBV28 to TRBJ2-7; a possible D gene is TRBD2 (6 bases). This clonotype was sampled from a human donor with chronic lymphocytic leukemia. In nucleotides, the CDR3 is TGTGCCAGCAGCTCGGGACTGGGTGCCTACGAGCAGTACTTC. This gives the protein CASSSGLGAYEQYF.